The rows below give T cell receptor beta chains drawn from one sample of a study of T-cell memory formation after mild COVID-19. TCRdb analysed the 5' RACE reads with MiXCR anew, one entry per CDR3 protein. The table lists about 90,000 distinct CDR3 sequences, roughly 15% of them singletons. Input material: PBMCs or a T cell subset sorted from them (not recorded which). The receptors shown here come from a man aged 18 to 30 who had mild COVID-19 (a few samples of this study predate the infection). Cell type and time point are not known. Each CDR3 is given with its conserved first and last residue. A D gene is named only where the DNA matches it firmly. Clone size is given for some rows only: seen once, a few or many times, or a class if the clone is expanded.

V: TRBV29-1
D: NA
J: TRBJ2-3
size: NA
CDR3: CSVLTSTDTQYF
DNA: TGCAGCGTTCTCACGAGCACAGATACGCAGTATTTT

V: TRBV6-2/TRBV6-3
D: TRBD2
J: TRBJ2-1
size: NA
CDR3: CASSSTSGNYNEQFF
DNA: TGTGCCAGCAGCTCGACTAGCGGTAACTACAATGAGCAGTTCTTC

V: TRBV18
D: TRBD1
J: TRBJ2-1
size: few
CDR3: CASSLFRTGDNEQFF
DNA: TGTGCCAGCTCCCTTTTCCGGACAGGAGACAATGAGCAGTTCTTC

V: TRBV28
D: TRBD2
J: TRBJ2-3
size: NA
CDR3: CASSDLAGGMTDTQYF
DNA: TGTGCCAGCAGTGACCTAGCGGGGGGGATGACAGATACGCAGTATTTT

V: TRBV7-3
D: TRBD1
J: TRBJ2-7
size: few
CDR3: CASSVQGAEQYF
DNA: TGTGCCAGCAGCGTACAGGGGGCTGAGCAGTACTTC

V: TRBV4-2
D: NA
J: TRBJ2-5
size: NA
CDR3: CASSQIGDPGTQYF
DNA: TGTGCCAGCAGCCAGATCGGAGACCCCGGGACCCAGTACTTC

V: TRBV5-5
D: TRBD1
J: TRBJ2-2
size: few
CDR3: CASSIGTGVNGELFF
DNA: TGTGCCAGCAGCATCGGGACAGGGGTTAACGGGGAGCTGTTTTTT

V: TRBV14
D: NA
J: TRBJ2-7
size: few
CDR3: CASSQGYGGYEQYF
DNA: TGTGCCAGCAGCCAAGGGTATGGGGGATACGAGCAGTACTTC

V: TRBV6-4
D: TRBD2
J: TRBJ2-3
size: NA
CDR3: CDSSPTSRGTDTQYF
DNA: TGTGACAGCAGTCCGACTAGCCGAGGCACAGATACGCAGTATTTT

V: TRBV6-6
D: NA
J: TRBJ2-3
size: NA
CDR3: CASMVGGTDTQYF
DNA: TGTGCCAGCATGGTCGGGGGCACAGATACGCAGTATTTT

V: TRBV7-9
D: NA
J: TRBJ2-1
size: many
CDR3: CALGYNEQFF
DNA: TGTGCTCTCGGCTACAATGAGCAGTTCTTC

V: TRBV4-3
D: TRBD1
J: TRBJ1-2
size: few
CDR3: CASSQGGQGQGGYTF
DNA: TGCGCCAGCAGCCAAGGAGGACAGGGGCAGGGTGGCTACACCTTC

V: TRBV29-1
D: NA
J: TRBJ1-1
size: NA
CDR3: CSVDWDGNTEAFF
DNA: TGCAGCGTTGATTGGGACGGGAACACTGAAGCTTTCTTT

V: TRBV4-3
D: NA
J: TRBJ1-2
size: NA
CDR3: CASTPYGGGGYGYTF
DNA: TGCGCCAGCACACCCTACGGGGGGGGAGGCTATGGCTACACCTTC

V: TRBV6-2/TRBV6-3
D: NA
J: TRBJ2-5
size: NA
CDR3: CASSRLTGRLRETQYF
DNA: TGTGCCAGCAGTCGGTTGACGGGGCGGCTTAGAGAGACCCAGTACTTC

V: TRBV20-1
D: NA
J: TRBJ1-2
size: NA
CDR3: CSAHQAASIGYTF
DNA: TGCAGTGCCCACCAGGCGGCCAGTATTGGCTACACCTTC

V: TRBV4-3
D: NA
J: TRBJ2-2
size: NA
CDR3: CASSPQSWIRSGELFF
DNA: TGCGCCAGCAGCCCCCAATCTTGGATTCGTTCCGGGGAGCTGTTTTTT

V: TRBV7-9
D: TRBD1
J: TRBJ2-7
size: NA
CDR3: CASSLTPGGLYEQYF
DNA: TGTGCCAGCAGCTTAACGCCAGGGGGCCTGTACGAGCAGTACTTC

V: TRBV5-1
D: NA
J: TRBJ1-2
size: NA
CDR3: CASSLGRVNYGYTF
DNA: TGCGCCAGCAGCCTCGGACGGGTAAACTATGGCTACACCTTC

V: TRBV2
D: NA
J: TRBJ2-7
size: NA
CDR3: CASIGPLGQYF
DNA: TGTGCCAGCATTGGACCCCTCGGGCAGTACTTC

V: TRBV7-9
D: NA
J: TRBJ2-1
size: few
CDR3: CASSNDIEQFF
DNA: TGTGCCAGCAGCAATGACATTGAGCAGTTCTTC

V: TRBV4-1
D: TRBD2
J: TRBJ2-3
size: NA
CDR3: CASSQLAGGRDTQYF
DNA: TGCGCCAGCAGCCAGCTAGCGGGGGGGAGAGATACGCAGTATTTT

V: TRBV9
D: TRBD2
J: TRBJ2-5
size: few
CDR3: CASSPAGGFQETQYF
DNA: TGTGCCAGCAGCCCAGCGGGGGGGTTCCAAGAGACCCAGTACTTC

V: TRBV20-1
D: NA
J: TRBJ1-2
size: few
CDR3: CSARREGGYTF
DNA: TGCAGTGCTAGGAGGGAAGGTGGCTACACCTTC

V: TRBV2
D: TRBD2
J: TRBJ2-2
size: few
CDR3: CASTPTSGLNTGELFF
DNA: TGTGCCAGCACTCCCACTAGCGGGTTAAACACCGGGGAGCTGTTTTTT

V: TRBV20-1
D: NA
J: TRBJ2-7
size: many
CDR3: CSARDVISYEQYF
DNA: TGCAGTGCTAGGGACGTTATCTCCTACGAGCAGTACTTC

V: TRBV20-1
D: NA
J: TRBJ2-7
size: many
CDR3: CSAAQVREQYF
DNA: TGCAGTGCTGCCCAGGTGAGGGAGCAGTACTTC

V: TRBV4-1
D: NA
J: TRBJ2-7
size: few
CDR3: CASSQERLTYEQYF
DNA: TGCGCCAGCAGCCAAGAGAGGCTAACCTACGAGCAGTACTTC

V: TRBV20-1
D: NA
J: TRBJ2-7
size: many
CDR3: CSARQGGYEQYF
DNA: TGCAGTGCCCGGCAGGGGGGCTACGAGCAGTACTTC

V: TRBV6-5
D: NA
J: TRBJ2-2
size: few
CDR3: CASSYSGGELFF
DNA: TGTGCCAGCAGTTACTCGGGCGGGGAGCTGTTTTTT

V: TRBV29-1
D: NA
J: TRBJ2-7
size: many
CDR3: CSVVGLTGEQYF
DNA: TGCAGCGTTGTAGGCCTGACGGGAGAGCAGTACTTC

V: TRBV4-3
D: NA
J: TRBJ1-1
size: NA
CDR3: CASSQVGGNEAFF
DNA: TGCGCCAGCAGCCAAGTGGGTGGGAATGAAGCTTTCTTT

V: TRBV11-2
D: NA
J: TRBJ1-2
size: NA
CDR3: CASRQGYYGYTF
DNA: TGTGCCAGCAGACAGGGATACTATGGCTACACCTTC

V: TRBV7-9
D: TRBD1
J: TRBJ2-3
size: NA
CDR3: CASSFVQGVDTQYF
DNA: TGTGCCAGCAGCTTCGTGCAGGGGGTGGATACGCAGTATTTT

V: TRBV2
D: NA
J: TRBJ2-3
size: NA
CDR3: CASISRTSTDTQYF
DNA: TGTGCCAGCATCTCTAGGACGAGCACAGATACGCAGTATTTT

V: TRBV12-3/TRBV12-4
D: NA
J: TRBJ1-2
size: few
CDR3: CASSFSPEGYGYTF
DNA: TGTGCCAGCAGTTTTAGCCCTGAAGGGTATGGCTACACCTTC

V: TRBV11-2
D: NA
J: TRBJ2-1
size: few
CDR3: CASSHGAWEQFF
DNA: TGTGCCAGCAGCCACGGGGCTTGGGAGCAGTTCTTC

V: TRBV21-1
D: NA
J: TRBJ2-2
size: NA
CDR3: CASMRPPGELFF
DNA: TGTGCCAGCATGCGGCCGCCCGGGGAGCTGTTTTTT

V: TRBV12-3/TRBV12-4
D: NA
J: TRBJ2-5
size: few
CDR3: CASSSLTGTQETQYF
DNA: TGTGCCAGCAGTTCGCTGACAGGAACCCAAGAGACCCAGTACTTC

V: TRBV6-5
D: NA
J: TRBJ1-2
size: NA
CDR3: CASTNTGGGYGYTF
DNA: TGTGCCAGCACCAATACGGGGGGCGGCTATGGCTACACCTTC